This T cell receptor (beta chain) was obtained from a study of HIV-infected patients and healthy controls. This clonotype was seen many times. The antigen remains unidentified. The CDR3 has 12 amino acids. V was cut by 5 bases and J by 6 bases, with 9 bases left in between. Germline V gene lookup returns CDR1 SGHAT and CDR2 FQDESV (reference sequence). The repertoire came from unfractionated whole blood and reflected all unsorted peripheral T cells. General study findings and limits: Only sixteen HIV-infected individuals were processed, a major limit on how widely findings apply. Compared with controls, mean Gini indices were significantly raised in HIV-infected repertoires, possibly indicating oligoclonality.

cDNA was made from approximately 500 ng RNA using alpha and beta constant primers. Each of the alpha and beta chains got its own library through chain-specific third strand synthesis with indices. The library had 12-nucleotide molecular identifiers formed by two random hexamers joined together. TCRdb independently ran MiXCR on the 5' RACE reads; one entry per CDR3 protein. The sample holds 15,000 to 20,000 distinct CDR3 sequences; roughly 8.9% are singletons and the top ten take roughly 2.6%. The source is an adult in good health. This sequence joins TRBV11-1 and TRBJ2-3; D gene unclear. The sequenced sample consisted of blood. The CDR3 nucleotides read TGTGCCAGCAGCCCGCGTTTGGATACGCAGTATTTT. This codes for CASSPRLDTQYF. Complete variable domain (other parts from reference TRBV11-1 and TRBJ2-3): EAEVAQSPRYKITEKSQAVAFWCDPISGHATLYWYRQILGQGPELLVQFQDESVVDDSQLPKDRFSAERLKGVDSTLKIQPAELGDSAMYLCASSPRLDTQYFGPGTRLTVL.